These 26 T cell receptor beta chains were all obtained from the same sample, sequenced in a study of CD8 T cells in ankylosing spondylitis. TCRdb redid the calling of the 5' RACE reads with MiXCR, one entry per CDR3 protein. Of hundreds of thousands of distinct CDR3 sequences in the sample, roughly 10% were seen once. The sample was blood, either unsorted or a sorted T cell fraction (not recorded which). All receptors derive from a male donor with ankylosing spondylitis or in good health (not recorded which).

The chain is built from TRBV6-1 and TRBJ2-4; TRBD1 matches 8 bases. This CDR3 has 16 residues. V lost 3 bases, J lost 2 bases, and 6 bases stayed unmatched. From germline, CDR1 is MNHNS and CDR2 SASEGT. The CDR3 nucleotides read TGTGCCAGCAGTGAGCGACAGGGGTTTCCCAAAAACATTCAGTACTTC. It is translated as CASSERQGFPKNIQYF.

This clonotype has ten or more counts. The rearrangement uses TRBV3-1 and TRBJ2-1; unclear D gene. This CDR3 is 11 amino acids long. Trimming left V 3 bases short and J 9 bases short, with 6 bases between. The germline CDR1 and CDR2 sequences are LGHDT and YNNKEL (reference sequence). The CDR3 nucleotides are TGTGCCAGCAGCCAGGACGGTGAGCAGTTCTTC. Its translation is CASSQDGEQFF.

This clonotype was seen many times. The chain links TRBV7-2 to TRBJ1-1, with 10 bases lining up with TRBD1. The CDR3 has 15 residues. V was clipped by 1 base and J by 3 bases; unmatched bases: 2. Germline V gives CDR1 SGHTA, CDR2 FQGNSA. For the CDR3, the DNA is TGTGCCAGCAGCTTAGACGGGACAGGGGACACTGAAGCTTTCTTT. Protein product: CASSLDGTGDTEAFF.

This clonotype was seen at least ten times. The CDR3: CSPGESYGYTF. CDR3 sequence (DNA): TGCAGTCCCGGGGAAAGCTATGGCTACACCTTC. V is TRBV20-1 and J is TRBJ1-2; D gene uncertain. Trimming left V 8 bases short and J 4 bases short, with 11 bases between. The germline V gene encodes CDR1 DFQATT and CDR2 SNEGSKA (reference sequence). The CDR3 is made up of 11 amino acids.

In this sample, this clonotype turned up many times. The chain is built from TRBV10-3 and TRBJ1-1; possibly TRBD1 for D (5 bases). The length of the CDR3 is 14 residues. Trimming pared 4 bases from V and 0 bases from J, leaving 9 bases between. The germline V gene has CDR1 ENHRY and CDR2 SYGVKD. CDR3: CAISVGQLNTEAFF. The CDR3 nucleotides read TGTGCCATCAGTGTGGGGCAGCTGAACACTGAAGCTTTCTTT.

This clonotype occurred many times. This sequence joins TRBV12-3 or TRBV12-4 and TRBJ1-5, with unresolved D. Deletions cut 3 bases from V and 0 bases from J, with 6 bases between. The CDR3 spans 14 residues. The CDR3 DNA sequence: TGTGCCAGCAGTTTCGAGTATAGCAATCAGCCCCAGCATTTT. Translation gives CASSFEYSNQPQHF.

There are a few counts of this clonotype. The CDR3 spells CSAVWGGSPYEQYF. The DNA for the CDR3 is TGCAGTGCGGTTTGGGGGGGGAGCCCCTACGAGCAGTACTTC. V gene TRBV20-1 combines with J gene TRBJ2-7; 7 positions agree with TRBD2. The V segment lost 6 bases and the J segment 2 bases; nucleotides outside the gene matches: 10. Germline V lookup: CDR1 DFQATT, CDR2 SNEGSKA (reference sequence). The CDR3 runs to 14 residues.

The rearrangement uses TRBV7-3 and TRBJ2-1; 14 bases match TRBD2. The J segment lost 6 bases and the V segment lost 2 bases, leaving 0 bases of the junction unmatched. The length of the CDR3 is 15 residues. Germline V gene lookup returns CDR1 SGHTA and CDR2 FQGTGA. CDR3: CASSLGTSGGNEQFF. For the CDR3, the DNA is TGTGCCAGCAGCTTAGGGACTAGCGGGGGCAATGAGCAGTTCTTC.

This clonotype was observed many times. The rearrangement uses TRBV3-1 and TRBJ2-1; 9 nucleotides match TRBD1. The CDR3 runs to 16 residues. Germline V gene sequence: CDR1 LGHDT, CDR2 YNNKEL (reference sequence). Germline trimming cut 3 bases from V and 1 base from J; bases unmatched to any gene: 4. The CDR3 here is CASSHWTGDSYNEQFF. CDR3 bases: TGTGCCAGCAGCCACTGGACAGGGGATTCCTACAATGAGCAGTTCTTC.

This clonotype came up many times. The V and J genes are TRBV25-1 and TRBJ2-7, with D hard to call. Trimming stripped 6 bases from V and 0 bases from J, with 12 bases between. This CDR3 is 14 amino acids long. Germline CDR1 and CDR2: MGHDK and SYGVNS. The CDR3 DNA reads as TGTGCCAGCAGGAATGACGGATACTCCTACGAGCAGTACTTC. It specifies CASRNDGYSYEQYF.

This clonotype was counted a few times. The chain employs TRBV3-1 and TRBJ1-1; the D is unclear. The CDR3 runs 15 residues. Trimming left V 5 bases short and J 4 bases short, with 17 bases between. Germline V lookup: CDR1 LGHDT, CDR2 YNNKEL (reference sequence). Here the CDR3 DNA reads TGTGCCAGCAGCGAACATGGGGTCGGAGTCACTGAAGCTTTCTTT. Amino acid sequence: CASSEHGVGVTEAFF.

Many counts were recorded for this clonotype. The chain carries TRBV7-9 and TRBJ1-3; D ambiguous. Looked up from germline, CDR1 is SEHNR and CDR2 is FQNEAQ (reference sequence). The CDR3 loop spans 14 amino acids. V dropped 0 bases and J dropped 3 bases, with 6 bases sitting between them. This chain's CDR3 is CASSLASDGNTIYF. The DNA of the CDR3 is TGTGCCAGCAGCTTAGCGTCAGATGGAAACACCATATATTTT. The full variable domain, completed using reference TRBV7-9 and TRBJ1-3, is DTGVSQNPRHKITKRGQNVTFRCDPISEHNRLYWYRQTLGQGPEFLTYFQNEAQLEKSRLLSDRFSAERPKGSFSTLEIQRTEQGDSAMYLCASSLASDGNTIYFGEGSWLTVV.

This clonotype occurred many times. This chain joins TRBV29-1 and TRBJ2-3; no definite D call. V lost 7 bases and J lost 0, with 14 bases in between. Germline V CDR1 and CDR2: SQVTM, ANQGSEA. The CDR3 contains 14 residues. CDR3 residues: CSGKRWLSTDTQYF. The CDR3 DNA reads TGCAGCGGTAAGAGGTGGCTTAGCACAGATACGCAGTATTTT.

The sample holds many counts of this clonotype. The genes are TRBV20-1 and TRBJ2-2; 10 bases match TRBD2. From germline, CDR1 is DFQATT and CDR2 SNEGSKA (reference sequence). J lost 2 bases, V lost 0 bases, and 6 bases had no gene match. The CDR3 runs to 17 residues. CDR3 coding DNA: TGCAGTGCTAGAGACCCCATAGCGGGGGGCAACACCGGGGAGCTGTTTTTT. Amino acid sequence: CSARDPIAGGNTGELFF.

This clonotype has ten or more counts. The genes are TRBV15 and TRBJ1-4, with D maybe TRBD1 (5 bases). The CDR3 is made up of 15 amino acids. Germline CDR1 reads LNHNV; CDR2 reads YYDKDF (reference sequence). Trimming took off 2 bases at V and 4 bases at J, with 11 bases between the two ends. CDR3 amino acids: CATSRQGNLNEKLFF. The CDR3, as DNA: TGTGCCACCAGCAGACAGGGTAACCTTAATGAAAAACTGTTTTTT. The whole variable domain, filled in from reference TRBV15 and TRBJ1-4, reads DAMVIQNPRYQVTQFGKPVTLSCSQTLNHNVMYWYQQKSSQAPKLLFHYYDKDFNNEADTPDNFQSRRPNTSFCFLDIRSPGLGDTAMYLCATSRQGNLNEKLFFGSGTQLSVL.

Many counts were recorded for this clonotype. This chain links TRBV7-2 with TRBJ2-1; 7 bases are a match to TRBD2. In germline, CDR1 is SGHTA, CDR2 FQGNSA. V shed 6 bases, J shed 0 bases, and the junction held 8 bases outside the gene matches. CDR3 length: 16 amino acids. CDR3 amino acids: CASRSGGASSYNEQFF. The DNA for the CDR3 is TGTGCCAGCAGGTCGGGGGGAGCTAGCTCCTACAATGAGCAGTTCTTC.

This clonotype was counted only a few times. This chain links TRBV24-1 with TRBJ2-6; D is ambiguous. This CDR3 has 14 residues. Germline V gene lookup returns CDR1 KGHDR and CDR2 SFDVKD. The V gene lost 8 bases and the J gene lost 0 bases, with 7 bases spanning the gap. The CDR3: CATTDGSGANVLTF. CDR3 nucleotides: TGTGCCACCACGGACGGCTCTGGGGCCAACGTCCTGACTTTC.

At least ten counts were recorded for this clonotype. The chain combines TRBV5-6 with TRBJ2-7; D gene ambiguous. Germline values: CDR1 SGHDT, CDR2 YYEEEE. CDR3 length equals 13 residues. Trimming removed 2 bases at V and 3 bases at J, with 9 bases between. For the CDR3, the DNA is TGTGCCAGCAGCTTACGGACGGGCTACGAGCAGTACTTC. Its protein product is CASSLRTGYEQYF.

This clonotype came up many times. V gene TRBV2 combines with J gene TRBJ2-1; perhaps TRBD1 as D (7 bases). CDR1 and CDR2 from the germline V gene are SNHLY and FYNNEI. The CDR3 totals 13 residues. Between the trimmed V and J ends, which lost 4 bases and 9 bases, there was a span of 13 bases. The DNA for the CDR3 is TGTGCCAGCAGTGCGGGCAGGGGGGCTGAGCAGTTCTTC. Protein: CASSAGRGAEQFF. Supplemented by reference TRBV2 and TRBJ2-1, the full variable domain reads EPEVTQTPSHQVTQMGQEVILRCVPISNHLYFYWYRQILGQKVEFLVSFYNNEISEKSEIFDDQFSVERPDGSNFTLKIRSTKLEDSAMYFCASSAGRGAEQFFGPGTRLTVL.

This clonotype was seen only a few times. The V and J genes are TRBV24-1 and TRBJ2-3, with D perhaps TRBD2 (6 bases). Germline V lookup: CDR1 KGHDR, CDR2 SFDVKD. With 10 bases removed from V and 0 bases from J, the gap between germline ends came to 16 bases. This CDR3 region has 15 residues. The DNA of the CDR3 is TGTGCCACGGGCATGAGGGACTCAAGCACAGATACGCAGTATTTT. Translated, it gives CATGMRDSSTDTQYF.

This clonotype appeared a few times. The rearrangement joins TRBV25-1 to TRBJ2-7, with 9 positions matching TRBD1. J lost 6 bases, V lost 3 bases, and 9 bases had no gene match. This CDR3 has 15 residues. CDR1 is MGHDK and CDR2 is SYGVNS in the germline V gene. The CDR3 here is CASSDLRTGVIEQYF. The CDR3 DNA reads TGTGCCAGCAGTGACCTCCGGACAGGGGTTATCGAGCAGTACTTC.

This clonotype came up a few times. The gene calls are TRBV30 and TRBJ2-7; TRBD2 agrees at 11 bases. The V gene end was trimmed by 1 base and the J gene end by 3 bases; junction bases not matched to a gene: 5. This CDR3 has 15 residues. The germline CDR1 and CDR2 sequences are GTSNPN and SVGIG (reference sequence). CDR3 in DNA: TGTGCCTGGAGTGCAGGGACTAGCGGCATCTACGAGCAGTACTTC. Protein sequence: CAWSAGTSGIYEQYF.

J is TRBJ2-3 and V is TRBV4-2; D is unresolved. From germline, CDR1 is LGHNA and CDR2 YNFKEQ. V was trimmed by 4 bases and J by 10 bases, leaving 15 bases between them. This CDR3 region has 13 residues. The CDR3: CASSLDPISSQYF. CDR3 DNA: TGTGCCAGCAGCCTCGATCCCATAAGTTCGCAGTATTTT.

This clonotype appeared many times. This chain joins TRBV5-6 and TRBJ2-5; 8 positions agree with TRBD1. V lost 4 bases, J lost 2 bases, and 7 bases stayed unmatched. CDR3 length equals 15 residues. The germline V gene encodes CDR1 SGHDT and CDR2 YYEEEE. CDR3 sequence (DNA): TGTGCCAGCAGCCTGACAGGGGCAGGACAAGAGACCCAGTACTTC. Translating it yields CASSLTGAGQETQYF.

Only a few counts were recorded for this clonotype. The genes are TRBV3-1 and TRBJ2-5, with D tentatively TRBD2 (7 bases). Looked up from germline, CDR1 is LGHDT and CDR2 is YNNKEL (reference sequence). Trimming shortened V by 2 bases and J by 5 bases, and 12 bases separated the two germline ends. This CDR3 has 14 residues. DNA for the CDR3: TGTGCCAGCAGCCAATGGGGGGGCGAGGAGACCCAGTACTTC. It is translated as CASSQWGGEETQYF.

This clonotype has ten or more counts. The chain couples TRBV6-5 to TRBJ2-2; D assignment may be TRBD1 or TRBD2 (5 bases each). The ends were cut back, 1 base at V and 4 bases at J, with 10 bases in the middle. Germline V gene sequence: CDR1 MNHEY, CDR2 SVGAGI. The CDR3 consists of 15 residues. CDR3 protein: CASSYWSGTTGELFF. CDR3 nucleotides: TGTGCCAGCAGTTACTGGTCCGGGACCACCGGGGAGCTGTTTTTT.